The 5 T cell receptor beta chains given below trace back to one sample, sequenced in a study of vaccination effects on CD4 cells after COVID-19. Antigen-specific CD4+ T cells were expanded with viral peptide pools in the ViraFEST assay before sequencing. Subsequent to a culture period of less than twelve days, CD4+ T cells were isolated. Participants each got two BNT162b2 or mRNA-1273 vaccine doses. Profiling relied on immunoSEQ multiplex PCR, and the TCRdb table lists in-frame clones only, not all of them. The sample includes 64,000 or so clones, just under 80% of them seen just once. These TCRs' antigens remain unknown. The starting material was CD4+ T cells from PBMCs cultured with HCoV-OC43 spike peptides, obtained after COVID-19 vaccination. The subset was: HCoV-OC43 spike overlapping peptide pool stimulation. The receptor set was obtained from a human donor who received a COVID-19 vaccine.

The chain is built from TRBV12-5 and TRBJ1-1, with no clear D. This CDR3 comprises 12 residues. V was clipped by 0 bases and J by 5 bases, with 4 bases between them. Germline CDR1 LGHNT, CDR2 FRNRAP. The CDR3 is CASGLVQTEAFF. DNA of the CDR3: TGTGCTAGTGGTTTGGTACAGACTGAAGCTTTCTTT. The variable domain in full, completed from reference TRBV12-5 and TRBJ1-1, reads DARVTQTPRHKVTEMGQEVTMRCQPILGHNTVFWYRQTMMQGLELLAYFRNRAPLDDSGMPKDRFSAEMPDATLATLKIQPSEPRDSAVYFCASGLVQTEAFFGQGTRLTVV.

In DNA form, the CDR3 reads TGTGCCAGCAGTTCGCTAGCAGGGGGCAGCACAGATACGCAGTATTTT. It encodes CASSSLAGGSTDTQYF. This rearrangement joins TRBV6-5 to TRBJ2-3, with 8 bases lining up with TRBD1. This CDR3 is built from 16 residues. The V gene's germline CDR1 is MNHEY and CDR2 SVGAGI. The junction had 6 bases not matched to a gene; V was cut back by 4 bases and J by 0 bases.

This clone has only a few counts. The CDR3 DNA is TGTGCCAGCAGCCAAGATTTCGAGAGATACTCACCCCTCCACTTT. This sequence encodes CASSQDFERYSPLHF. This chain uses TRBV3-1 (or the pseudogene TRBV3-2) with TRBJ1-6; the D is unclear. V lost 0 bases and J 10 bases, leaving 13 bases between the germline ends. Germline-derived CDR1 and CDR2 are LGHDT and YNNKEL (reference sequence). The CDR3 extends over 15 amino acids.

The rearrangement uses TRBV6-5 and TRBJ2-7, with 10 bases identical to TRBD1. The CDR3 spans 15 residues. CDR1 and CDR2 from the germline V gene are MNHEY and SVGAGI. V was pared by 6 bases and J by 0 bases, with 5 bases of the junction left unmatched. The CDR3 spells CASRAGTGASYEQYV. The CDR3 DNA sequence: TGTGCCAGCAGGGCCGGGACAGGGGCCTCCTACGAGCAGTACGTC.

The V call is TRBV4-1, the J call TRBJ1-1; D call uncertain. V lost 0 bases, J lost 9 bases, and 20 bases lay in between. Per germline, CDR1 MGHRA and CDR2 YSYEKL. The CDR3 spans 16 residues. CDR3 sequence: CASSQDPAGQALQAFF. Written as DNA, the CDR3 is TGCGCCAGCAGCCAAGATCCCGCAGGTCAGGCCCTCCAAGCTTTCTTT.